This T cell receptor (beta chain) appears in the sequencing data of a study of blood T cells in healthy people across ages. Study outcomes and limitations: With age, beta diversity per million T cells declined roughly linearly, significantly by roughly 40.

This CDR3 has 11 amino acids. Trimming shortened V by 2 bases and J by 6 bases, and 5 bases separated the two germline ends. Per germline, CDR1 SGHTA and CDR2 FQGNSA. For the second PCR, which ran for 7 to 11 cycles, a sample-barcoded 5' primer and a J-beta primer mix were used. TCRdb called the 5' RACE reads again in MiXCR, with one record for every CDR3 protein. The sample records more than 750,000 distinct CDR3 sequences, about 28% being singletons. This clonotype appeared many times. Antigen unknown. The same data also went into a second study, on T cells of mothers and their children.

Sequences were obtained from blood. The chain is built from TRBV7-2 and TRBJ2-7; unclear D gene. This TCR derives from a woman aged 35 to 49 in good health. The CDR3 protein is CASSLQSEQYF. Here the CDR3 DNA reads TGTGCCAGCAGCTTACAAAGCGAGCAGTACTTC. Variable domain in full (rest from reference TRBV7-2 and TRBJ2-7): GAGVSQSPSNKVTEKGKDVELRCDPISGHTALYWYRQSLGQGLEFLIYFQGNSAPDKSGLPSDRFSAERTGGSVSTLTIQRTQQEDSAVYLCASSLQSEQYFGPGTRLTVT.